These 14 T cell receptor beta chains came from one sample sequenced in a study of T cell responses to AZD1222 COVID-19 vaccine. Generated by immunoSEQ multiplex PCR, the TCRdb table keeps only in-frame clones and is missing some. The repertoire includes about 31,000 clones, around nine tenths of them detected once, and roughly 15% sits in the top ten. The sample was peripheral blood, taken 28 days after the second AZD1222 dose. The receptor source for this set is an adult who received the AZD1222 COVID-19 vaccine.

The chain recombines TRBV28 with TRBJ2-5; D remains ambiguous. The length of the CDR3 is 14 residues. V was trimmed by 4 bases and J by 2 bases, leaving 11 bases between them. Germline-derived CDR1 and CDR2 are MDHEN and SYDVKM. CDR3 amino acids: CASSSPGAQETQYF. CDR3 coding DNA: TGTGCCAGCAGTTCCCCTGGCGCTCAAGAGACCCAGTACTTC.

V gene TRBV3-1 (or the pseudogene TRBV3-2) combines with J gene TRBJ2-1; 7 bases align to TRBD2. Trimming cost V 6 bases and J 1 base; bases outside gene matches: 9. The length of the CDR3 is 16 residues. CDR1 LGHDT and CDR2 YNNKEL come from the germline V gene (reference sequence). The CDR3 DNA follows: TGTGCCAGCAGTCCCAGCGGGGACGGGTCCTACAATGAGCAGTTCTTC. The encoded protein is CASSPSGDGSYNEQFF.

This chain links TRBV20-1 with TRBJ1-5; D is unresolved. Germline V lookup: CDR1 DFQATT, CDR2 SNEGSKA (reference sequence). Trimming cost V 3 bases and J 1 base, with 7 bases left between them. This CDR3 comprises 13 residues. The CDR3 nucleotides read TGCAGTGCTAGTGCGGACAGCAATCAGCCCCAGCATTTT. This encodes CSASADSNQPQHF.

J is TRBJ2-2 and V is TRBV4-3; the D gene is possibly TRBD2 (5 bases). The CDR3 is 14 residues long. V lost 4 bases and J lost 6, with 12 bases in between. CDR1 LGHNA and CDR2 YSLEER come from the germline V gene. The CDR3: CASSLTGSAGELFF. The CDR3 DNA reads TGCGCCAGCAGCCTAACGGGGTCCGCCGGGGAGCTGTTTTTT.

The chain carries TRBV5-1 and TRBJ2-5, with 8 bases fitting TRBD2. The CDR3 loop spans 15 amino acids. Germline V CDR1 and CDR2: SGHRS, YFSETQ. The V and J ends lost 2 bases and 3 bases, in that order; junction bases with no gene match: 6. The CDR3 reads CASSLAMRGEETQYF. The DNA of the CDR3 is TGCGCCAGCAGCTTAGCAATGCGGGGGGAAGAGACCCAGTACTTC.

The chain carries TRBV3-1 (or the pseudogene TRBV3-2) and TRBJ2-3; D call uncertain. The CDR3 has 12 amino acids. Germline values: CDR1 LGHDT, CDR2 YNNKEL (reference sequence). Trimming pared 0 bases from V and 3 bases from J, leaving 1 base between. CDR3 coding DNA: TGTGCCAGCAGCCAAGAAACAGATACGCAGTATTTT. Translating it yields CASSQETDTQYF.

The chain links TRBV12-3 or TRBV12-4 to TRBJ1-2; no firm D call. V lost 7 bases to trimming and J lost 8 bases, with 11 bases between them. CDR3 length equals 11 residues. The CDR3: CASTQAGGYTF. For the CDR3, the DNA is TGTGCCAGCACTCAGGCGGGAGGCTACACCTTC.

CDR3 residues: CASSAGGINEQFF. CDR3 DNA sequence: TGTGCCAGCAGTGCCGGGGGGATAAATGAGCAGTTCTTC. The J gene is TRBJ2-1, the V gene TRBV6-4; 7 bases fit TRBD2. Unmatched junction bases numbered 4, after V lost 4 bases and J lost 7 bases. CDR3 size: 13 residues. Germline lookup yields CDR1 MRHNA and CDR2 SNTAGT.

CDR3 DNA sequence: TGTGCCAGCAGCTTAGGGACTATCACTGAAGCTTTCTTT. Its protein product is CASSLGTITEAFF. The chain carries TRBV7-8 and TRBJ1-1; D gene uncertain. The V and J ends lost 1 base and 4 bases respectively, with 7 bases between them. The CDR3 has 13 residues. The germline CDR1 and CDR2 sequences are SGHVS and FQNEAQ.

The chain has TRBV6-5 and TRBJ1-1; no clear D gene. Per the germline V gene, CDR1 is MNHEY and CDR2 is SVGAGI. The V and J ends lost 7 bases and 2 bases respectively, with 11 bases between them. This CDR3 has 13 residues. The CDR3 nucleotides are TGTGCCAGCAAACGCCAACCTAACACTGAAGCTTTCTTT. This sequence encodes CASKRQPNTEAFF.

This chain uses TRBV28 with TRBJ1-5, with D possibly being TRBD1 (5 bases). The CDR3 length is 13 residues. Germline-derived CDR1 and CDR2 are MDHEN and SYDVKM. V lost 6 bases, J lost 3 bases, and 9 bases lay in between. The CDR3 spells CASSGGTNQPQHF. The CDR3 bases are TGTGCCAGCAGCGGGGGGACCAATCAGCCCCAGCATTTT.

The chain joins TRBV20-1 to TRBJ1-2, with 9 bases identical to TRBD1. CDR1 and CDR2 (germline): DFQATT, SNEGSKA (reference sequence). V trimming: 3 bases; J trimming: 10 bases; junction bases outside the gene matches: 6. The CDR3 is made up of 12 amino acids. CDR3 sequence: CSASQTGGFYTF. Here the CDR3 DNA reads TGCAGTGCTAGTCAGACAGGGGGTTTCTACACCTTC.

This chain uses TRBV12-3 or TRBV12-4 with TRBJ1-5; the D is unclear. Trimming left V 7 bases short and J 0 bases short, with 7 bases between. CDR3 length: 13 residues. The CDR3 loop reads CASTALSNQPQHF. CDR3 sequence (DNA): TGTGCCAGCACCGCCCTTAGCAATCAGCCCCAGCATTTT.

This clone appeared once. The genes are TRBV5-1 and TRBJ2-2; perhaps TRBD2 as D (5 bases). Germline V gene data show CDR1 as SGHRS and CDR2 as YFSETQ. This CDR3 contains 14 residues. The V end lost 4 bases, the J end lost 4 bases, and 11 bases lay between the germline ends. The CDR3 sequence: CASSRGVSTGELFF. Here the CDR3 DNA reads TGCGCCAGCAGCCGGGGTGTGAGCACCGGGGAGCTGTTTTTT. Based on the CDR3 plus reference TRBV5-1 and TRBJ2-2, the full variable domain is KAGVTQTPRYLIKTRGQQVTLSCSPISGHRSVSWYQQTPGQGLQFLFEYFSETQRNKGNFPGRFSGRQFSNSRSEMNVSTLELGDSALYLCASSRGVSTGELFFGEGSRLTVL.